These 5 T cell receptor beta chains originate from one sample sequenced in a study of CD8 T cells in ankylosing spondylitis. From the 5' RACE reads, TCRdb called clonotypes with MiXCR, one entry per CDR3 protein. The sample comprises a few hundred thousand distinct CDR3 sequences, about 20% of which are singletons, and around 33% rests with the top ten. The sample comprised blood, either unsorted or a sorted T cell fraction (not recorded which). These receptor sequences come from a male donor with ankylosing spondylitis or in good health (not recorded which).

The J gene is TRBJ2-5, the V gene TRBV4-1; 12 nucleotides line up with TRBD2. The V and J ends lost 0 bases and 6 bases, in that order; junction bases with no gene match: 5. Germline values: CDR1 MGHRA, CDR2 YSYEKL. The CDR3 loop spans 16 amino acids. In nucleotides, the CDR3 is TGCGCCAGCAGCCAAGAGTTGGGACTAGCGGGTCAGACCCAGTACTTC. Protein product: CASSQELGLAGQTQYF.

The rearrangement joins TRBV7-6 to TRBJ2-3; TRBD2 matches 9 bases. The length of the CDR3 is 16 residues. The V gene's germline CDR1 is SGHVS and CDR2 FNYEAQ. The junction had 12 bases not matched to a gene; V was cut back by 5 bases and J by 6 bases. Written as DNA, the CDR3 is TGTGCCAGCAGCCCCTCGGCTAGCGGGGCATCTGATACGCAGTATTTT. Translated: CASSPSASGASDTQYF.

The gene calls are TRBV7-8 and TRBJ1-5, with D unresolved. Germline V gene sequence: CDR1 SGHVS, CDR2 FQNEAQ. Trimming left V 5 bases short and J 3 bases short, with 17 bases between. The CDR3 covers 16 residues. CDR3 loop: CASSPGREGFNQPQHF. CDR3 coding DNA: TGTGCCAGCAGCCCGGGTCGTGAGGGATTCAATCAGCCCCAGCATTTT.

This clonotype has only a few counts. Here the CDR3 DNA reads TGCAGCGTTGAAGATGGGGGGAACAATGAGCAGTTCTTC. It yields the protein CSVEDGGNNEQFF. This chain joins TRBV29-1 and TRBJ2-1; maybe TRBD2 (6 bases). Germline V CDR1 and CDR2: SQVTM, ANQGSEA. Deletions cut 0 bases from V and 5 bases from J, with 8 bases between. The CDR3 spans 13 residues.

There are many counts of this clonotype. V is TRBV7-9 and J is TRBJ2-7; 16 nucleotides match TRBD2. From germline, CDR1 is SEHNR and CDR2 FQNEAQ (reference sequence). This CDR3 is 16 amino acids long. V was pared by 5 bases and J by 3 bases, with 4 bases of the junction left unmatched. The CDR3 loop reads CASSTGLAGGNYEQYF. The CDR3 region has the DNA TGTGCCAGCAGCACGGGACTAGCGGGAGGGAACTACGAGCAGTACTTC.